The 19 T cell receptor beta chains below all came from one sample that was sequenced in a study of cytomegalovirus exposure and HLA in healthy donors. 13 Jbeta primers and 60 Vbeta primers were used for the PCR. TCRdb's table, derived via immunoSEQ multiplex PCR, lists solely in-frame clones and lacks some. The repertoire holds 130,000 to 150,000 clones, with over 70% as singletons. Sequencing was done on a sample of PBMCs. These TCRs come from a woman between 40 and 50 years old in good health and CMV-seropositive.

CDR3 sequence reads: CASGSGSYEQYF. The CDR3 coding sequence is TGTGCCAGCGGATCCGGGTCCTACGAGCAGTACTTC. The chain links TRBV9 to TRBJ2-7; D ambiguous. Between the trimmed V and J ends, which lost 7 bases and 1 base, there was a span of 9 bases. Germline lookup yields CDR1 SGDLS and CDR2 YYNGEE. CDR3 length: 12 residues.

The chain couples TRBV4-2 to TRBJ1-6; D ambiguous. V lost 0 bases and J 3 bases, leaving 9 bases between the germline ends. Germline V CDR1 and CDR2: LGHNA, YNFKEQ. CDR3 length: 16 amino acids. The DNA for the CDR3 is TGTGCCAGCAGCCAAGATCAGGCCGTCTATAATTCACCCCTCCACTTT. This translates into CASSQDQAVYNSPLHF.

This clone was seen a handful of times. The chain joins TRBV18 to TRBJ1-6; 9 nucleotides agree with TRBD1. The germline gives CDR1 KGHSH, CDR2 LQKENI. V gave up 4 bases and J gave up 10 bases; unmatched junction bases: 5. The CDR3 sequence is 14 residues long. The CDR3 loop reads CASSRGTGPSPLHF. CDR3 sequence (DNA): TGTGCCAGCTCACGGGGGACAGGGCCCTCACCCCTCCACTTT.

This sequence joins TRBV7-9 and TRBJ1-1, with 8 nucleotides matching TRBD1. The CDR3 is 14 residues long. J was trimmed by 3 bases and V by 5 bases; bases with no gene match: 5. From germline, CDR1 is SEHNR and CDR2 FQNEAQ (reference sequence). CDR3 protein: CASSPRTGYTEAFF. In DNA form, the CDR3 reads TGTGCCAGCAGCCCCCGGACAGGGTACACTGAAGCTTTCTTT.

The chain links TRBV7-9 to TRBJ2-5, with TRBD2 identical over 9 bases. The CDR3 is 17 residues long. Germline V gives CDR1 SEHNR, CDR2 FQNEAQ (reference sequence). The trim removed 5 bases at V and 5 bases at J, leaving 15 bases unmatched. The CDR3 DNA reads as TGTGCCAGCAGCATCGGACTAGCGCACACCACCGGGGAGACCCAGTACTTC. It specifies CASSIGLAHTTGETQYF.

The V call is TRBV5-1, the J call TRBJ2-5; 9 bases line up with TRBD2. Per germline, CDR1 SGHRS and CDR2 YFSETQ. V gave up 5 bases and J gave up 1 base; unmatched junction bases: 3. This CDR3 is 14 amino acids long. Here the CDR3 reads CASSPSGVQETQYF. As DNA, the CDR3 is TGCGCCAGCAGTCCTAGCGGGGTCCAAGAGACCCAGTACTTC.

This clone ranks as medium-sized. The same CDR3 can be traced to other DNA sequences in this sample. The chain is built from TRBV5-1 and TRBJ1-1; D is perhaps TRBD1 (5 bases). Germline V gene data show CDR1 as SGHRS and CDR2 as YFSETQ. With 1 base removed from V and 1 base from J, the gap between germline ends came to 14 bases. The CDR3 is 16 residues long. CDR3 amino acids: CASSLLGQGGNTEAFF. The CDR3 DNA follows: TGCGCCAGCAGCTTGTTAGGGCAGGGTGGGAACACTGAAGCTTTCTTT.

This clone was detected once. The chain joins TRBV7-6 to TRBJ2-7, with D perhaps matching TRBD2 (6 bases). CDR3 size: 16 residues. The ends were cut back, 6 bases at V and 2 bases at J, with 20 bases in the middle. Germline values: CDR1 SGHVS, CDR2 FNYEAQ. CDR3 coding DNA: TGTGCCAGCAGGCAGGGAAGCGGGCCTGGTCCCTACGAGCAGTACTTC. Encoded protein: CASRQGSGPGPYEQYF. Supplemented by reference TRBV7-6 and TRBJ2-7, the full variable domain reads GAGVSQSPRYKVTKRGQDVALRCDPISGHVSLYWYRQALGQGPEFLTYFNYEAQQDKSGLPNDRFSAERPEGSISTLTIQRTEQRDSAMYRCASRQGSGPGPYEQYFGPGTRLTVT.

This chain connects TRBV27 to TRBJ2-4; no definite D call. V was trimmed by 6 bases and J by 0 bases, leaving 6 bases between them. The CDR3 is 13 residues long. Germline CDR1 is MNHEY and CDR2 is SMNVEV (reference sequence). CDR3 amino acids: CASRQLAKNIQYF. As DNA, the CDR3 is TGTGCCAGCAGACAGCTAGCCAAAAACATTCAGTACTTC.

This clone was counted a single time. CDR3 DNA: TGTGCCAGCAGCCCCCAGCCTCAGGAAAGCTACACCTTC. Its protein product is CASSPQPQESYTF. The V and J genes are TRBV5-4 and TRBJ1-2, with D uncertain. The germline V gene encodes CDR1 SGHNT and CDR2 YYREEE (reference sequence). The CDR3 runs 13 residues. V lost 4 bases to trimming and J lost 9 bases, with 16 bases between them.

The genes are TRBV11-2 and TRBJ1-1, with 8 bases fitting TRBD1. Germline V gene sequence: CDR1 SGHAT, CDR2 FQNNGV. The CDR3 extends over 15 amino acids. Losses at the gene ends were 4 bases for V and 6 bases for J; bases not matched to a gene: 10. This CDR3 is CASSSGQGKWAEAFF. The CDR3 coding sequence is TGTGCCAGCAGCTCAGGACAGGGTAAATGGGCTGAAGCTTTCTTT.

The rearrangement uses TRBV6-1 and TRBJ2-5; D is possibly TRBD2 (5 bases). Per the germline V gene, CDR1 is MNHNS and CDR2 is SASEGT. The V end lost 3 bases, the J end lost 9 bases, and 11 bases lay between the germline ends. The CDR3 totals 12 residues. The DNA for the CDR3 is TGTGCCAGCAGTGAGAGGGAGAGGGCCCAGTACTTC. It translates to CASSERERAQYF.

J is TRBJ1-1 and V is TRBV25-1; TRBD1 aligns across 7 bases. CDR3 size: 11 residues. From germline, CDR1 is MGHDK and CDR2 SYGVNS. V shed 8 bases and J 4 bases; nucleotides not matched to a gene: 1. CDR3 in DNA: TGTGCCAGCTCAGGGGGCACTGAAGCTTTCTTT. It encodes CASSGGTEAFF.

V and J are TRBV27 and TRBJ2-3; possible D gene TRBD1, 6 bases. The V gene lost 4 bases and the J gene lost 4 bases, with 15 bases spanning the gap. Germline V gene data show CDR1 as MNHEY and CDR2 as SMNVEV (reference sequence). The CDR3 covers 15 residues. DNA of the CDR3: TGTGCCAGCAGTTCGACCGGGACAAAGGCAGATACGCAGTATTTT. It encodes CASSSTGTKADTQYF.

V gene TRBV11-3 combines with J gene TRBJ2-3; no reliable D call. Germline CDR1 is SGHNT and CDR2 is YENEEA. The CDR3 is 16 amino acids. Trimming took off 1 base at V and 1 base at J, with 12 bases between the two ends. CDR3 loop: CASSLGGSMGTDTQYF. CDR3 nucleotide sequence: TGTGCCAGCAGCTTAGGAGGCAGTATGGGCACAGATACGCAGTATTTT. Together with reference TRBV11-3 and TRBJ2-3, the CDR3 gives the full variable domain: EAGVVQSPRYKIIEKKQPVAFWCNPISGHNTLYWYLQNLGQGPELLIRYENEEAVDDSQLPKDRFSAERLKGVDSTLKIQPAELGDSAVYLCASSLGGSMGTDTQYFGPGTRLTVL.

Concerning this clone itself: At one boundary the junction diverges from the germline segment, which might be a read error. This sequence joins TRBV5-6 and TRBJ2-3; 7 nucleotides align to TRBD2. Germline CDR1 reads SGHDT; CDR2 reads YYEEEE. The length of the CDR3 is 15 residues. The CDR3 loop reads CASRLGLRGTDTQYF. CDR3 nucleotides: TGTGCCAGCAGGTTGGGACTACGAGGCACAGATACGCAGTATTTT.

The J gene is TRBJ1-1, the V gene TRBV19; the D gene is possibly TRBD1 (6 bases). The germline V gene encodes CDR1 LNHDA and CDR2 SQIVND (reference sequence). This CDR3 comprises 12 residues. V lost 4 bases and J lost 7, with 10 bases in between. DNA for the CDR3: TGTGCCAGTAGTAGGACAGCGTGTGAAGCTTTCTTT. Translating gives CASSRTACEAFF.

Only a few counts were recorded for this clone. CDR3 DNA: TGTGCCAGCAGTTTAACAGCCCCCTCCACAGATACGCAGTATTTT. Translating it yields CASSLTAPSTDTQYF. V is TRBV27 and J is TRBJ2-3; D is unresolved. The ends were cut back, 2 bases at V and 2 bases at J, with 11 bases in the middle. Germline V gene sequence: CDR1 MNHEY, CDR2 SMNVEV (reference sequence). The CDR3 length is 15 residues.

The chain recombines TRBV4-1 with TRBJ1-5; D possibly corresponds to TRBD1 (6 bases). In germline, CDR1 is MGHRA, CDR2 YSYEKL. Trimming took off 0 bases at V and 4 bases at J, with 13 bases between the two ends. This CDR3 spans 16 amino acids. The CDR3 here is CASSQEWTAINQPQHF. For the CDR3, the DNA is TGCGCCAGCAGCCAAGAGTGGACAGCGATTAATCAGCCCCAGCATTTT.